The rows below give T cell receptor beta chains drawn from one sample of a study of shared clonotypes between healthy human individuals. Method: immunoSEQ multiplex PCR; TCRdb's copy keeps in-frame clones and lacks some. Of some 1,600,000 clones in the sample, under 99% were seen once. The source material was naive CD4+ T cells sorted from blood. These receptors all stem from a man between 25 and 39 years old in good health. The CDR3 runs from the conserved cysteine through the conserved F or W. D genes are given only for firm matches. A clone size is listed for some rows: how often the clone was seen (once, few, many), or a class if it is expanded.

d_call cdr3_length j_call v_call clone_size cdr3_nt cdr3_aa
. 15 TRBJ2-3 TRBV6-6 . TGTGCCAGCCGACCAGGGGATCACCCAGGACATACGCAGTATTTT CASRPGDHPGHTQYF
. 15 TRBJ1-1 TRBV7-9 . TGTGCCAGCAGCTCCGGTCAGGGCGGTTACACTGAAGCTTTCTTT CASSSGQGGYTEAFF
. 14 TRBJ2-7 TRBV2 . TGTGCCAGCAGGTCCGGGACGCTGAATTACGAGCAGTACTTC CASRSGTLNYEQYF
. 15 TRBJ2-7 TRBV5-1 . TGCGCCAGCAGCTTCAGGGAGGAGACACTGTACGAGCAGTACTTC CASSFREETLYEQYF
. 16 TRBJ2-2 TRBV10-3 . TGTGCCATCAGTGGCAGAACAGGGAACCCCCGCGGGGAGCTGTTTTTT CAISGRTGNPRGELFF
. 13 TRBJ2-7 TRBV11-2 . TGTGCCAGCAGCTGGGACCTCACCTACGAGCAGTACTTC CASSWDLTYEQYF
. 16 TRBJ1-4 TRBV7-2 . TGTGCCAGCAGCTCGTGGGCGGGGCAGACTAATGAAAAACTGTTTTTT CASSSWAGQTNEKLFF
TRBD2 17 TRBJ2-7 TRBV5-1 . TGCGCCAGCAGCGGTTGGGGACTAGCGGAAAGCTCCTACGAGCAGTACTTC CASSGWGLAESSYEQYF
. 13 TRBJ2-5 TRBV9 once TGTGCCAGCAGCGTAGAGGGGCGAGAGACCCAGTACTTC CASSVEGRETQYF
. 15 TRBJ1-5 TRBV28 . TGTGCCAGCAGTTTATTTCGATTGAGGGTTCAGCCCCAGCATTTT CASSLFRLRVQPQHF
TRBD1 15 TRBJ1-1 TRBV30 . TGTGCCTGGAGTGTTCTACAGGGGAGGGTCACTGAAGCTTTCTTT CAWSVLQGRVTEAFF
TRBD1 14 TRBJ2-7 TRBV19 . TGTGCCAGTAGTAGGACAGGCGGCCCCTACGAGCAGTACTTC CASSRTGGPYEQYF
. 15 TRBJ2-3 TRBV28 once TGTGCCAGCAGTTTTGCGGGACAAGGCACAGATACGCAGTATTTT CASSFAGQGTDTQYF
TRBD2 20 TRBJ2-1 TRBV5-1 . TGCGCCAGCAGCTGGACGCTACAGGTCCCAGCGGGAGCTTCATACGGTGAGCAGTTCTTC CASSWTLQVPAGASYGEQFF
. 12 TRBJ2-7 TRBV18 . TGTGCCAGCTCCGGGGACAATTACGAGCAGTACTTC CASSGDNYEQYF
. 13 TRBJ2-2 TRBV29-1 . TGCAGCGTGGCCAGGGGGGCCACCGGGGAGCTGTTTTTT CSVARGATGELFF
. 10 TRBJ2-3 TRBV7-2 . TGTGCCAGCAGTACAGATACGCAGTATTTT CASSTDTQYF
TRBD2 17 TRBJ2-3 TRBV7-8 . TGTGCCAGCAGCTTAGCGCGGGGTAGCGGGAACCTAGATACGCAGTATTTT CASSLARGSGNLDTQYF
. 13 TRBJ2-2 TRBV7-2 . TGTGCCAGCAGTCGTGACTACACCGGGGAGCTGTTTTTT CASSRDYTGELFF
. 13 TRBJ2-7 TRBV6-1 . TGTGCCAGCAGTGAGACAGGCGTCTACGAGCAGTACTTC CASSETGVYEQYF
TRBD2 17 TRBJ2-1 TRBV19 . TGTGCCAGTAGTCCTCGACTAGCGGGAGGGCCAGACAATGAGCAGTTCTTC CASSPRLAGGPDNEQFF
TRBD2 14 TRBJ2-7 TRBV2 . TGTGCCAGCAGTCGACTAGCGGGAGGCTACGAGCAGTACTTC CASSRLAGGYEQYF
. 15 TRBJ2-3 TRBV2 . TGTGCCAGCAGCCTGCCTGGCGGTTACACAGATACGCAGTATTTT CASSLPGGYTDTQYF
TRBD1 15 TRBJ1-2 TRBV18 once TGTGCCAGCTCACCCGGGACAGGGGCACACTATGGCTACACCTTC CASSPGTGAHYGYTF
. 15 TRBJ2-3 TRBV14 once TGTGCCAGCAGCCTGGGGACACGCAGCACAGATACGCAGTATTTT CASSLGTRSTDTQYF